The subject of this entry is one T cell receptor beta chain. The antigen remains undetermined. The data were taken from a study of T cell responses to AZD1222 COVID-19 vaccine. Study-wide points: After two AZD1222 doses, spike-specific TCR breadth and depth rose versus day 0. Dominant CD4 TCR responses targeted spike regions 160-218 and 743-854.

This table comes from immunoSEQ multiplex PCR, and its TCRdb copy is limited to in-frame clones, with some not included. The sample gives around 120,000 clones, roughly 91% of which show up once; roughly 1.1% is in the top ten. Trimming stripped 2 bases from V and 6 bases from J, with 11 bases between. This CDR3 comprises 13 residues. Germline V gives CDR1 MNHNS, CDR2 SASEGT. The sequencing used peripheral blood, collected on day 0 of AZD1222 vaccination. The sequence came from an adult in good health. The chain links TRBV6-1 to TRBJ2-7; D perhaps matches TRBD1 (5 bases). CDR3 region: CASSELARGEQYF. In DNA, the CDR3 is TGTGCCAGCAGTGAATTGGCAAGGGGCGAGCAGTACTTC.